The sequence of this T cell receptor beta chain was determined in a study of T-cell memory formation after mild COVID-19. At the level of the study: There were largely donor-specific TCR clusters.

TCRdb used MiXCR to reprocess the 5' RACE reads, holding one entry per CDR3 protein. This repertoire shows 58,000 or so distinct CDR3 sequences, about a quarter found once; its top ten account for roughly 43%. In the case of this clonotype: Its cognate antigen is unknown.

Study outcomes and limitations: Chiefly within CM and EM were the contracting CD4+ clones; CD8+ ones were within EMRA. For second-wave clones that peaked at day 37, SARS-CoV-2 specificity went unverified.

The sequence was obtained from a young man who had mild COVID-19 (a few samples of this study predate the infection). Cell type and time point are not known. Source material: PBMCs or a T cell subset sorted from them (not recorded which).

CDR3 amino acids: CASTLQTGELFF. CDR3 nucleotide sequence: TGTGCCAGCACCTTACAGACCGGGGAGCTGTTTTTT. The chain couples TRBV12-3 or TRBV12-4 to TRBJ2-2; no firm D call. V dropped 7 bases and J dropped 5 bases, with 8 bases sitting between them. The CDR3 contains 12 residues.